These 30 T cell receptor beta chains originate from one sample sequenced in a study of blood T cell repertoires in COVID-19 (TCRdb year 2020). The library was produced with the immunoSEQ multiplex PCR assay. This is the immuneACCESS table as TCRdb keeps it, with only in-frame sequences that have V and J called. A part of the clones is gone; compared with another copy, unresolved V genes explain less than half, and the rest is unexplained. The sample data list around 260,000 clones, and approximately 90% of these were observed just once. Of the sample, less than 3% falls within the top ten clones. Sequenced input: peripheral blood. The receptors were gathered from a woman in her twenties or thirties with active or convalescent COVID-19.

The chain recombines TRBV28 with TRBJ1-3, with TRBD1 matching over 7 bases. Looked up from germline, CDR1 is MDHEN and CDR2 is SYDVKM. The CDR3 length is 18 residues. V gave up 4 bases and J gave up 0 bases; unmatched junction bases: 12. CDR3 in amino acids: CASSSRQGLFSSGNTIYF. CDR3 nucleotide sequence: TGTGCCAGCAGTTCCCGACAGGGCCTCTTTAGCTCTGGAAACACCATATATTTT.

The J gene is TRBJ1-4, the V gene TRBV7-6; maybe TRBD1 (6 bases). CDR3 size: 13 residues. Trimming shortened V by 6 bases and J by 4 bases, and 9 bases separated the two germline ends. Germline CDR1 SGHVS, CDR2 FNYEAQ. CDR3 DNA sequence: TGTGCCAGCAGGGACAGCCTTAATGAAAAACTGTTTTTT. Its protein product is CASRDSLNEKLFF.

V gene TRBV7-9 combines with J gene TRBJ1-2; no firm D call. Germline CDR1 is SEHNR and CDR2 is FQNEAQ (reference sequence). The V gene lost 8 bases and the J gene lost 7 bases, with 17 bases spanning the gap. This CDR3 contains 13 residues. This CDR3 reads CASGEGDSGGYTF. Here the CDR3 DNA reads TGTGCCAGCGGCGAGGGTGATAGCGGTGGCTACACCTTC.

This clone was found a few times. The chain combines TRBV12-5 with TRBJ2-5, with TRBD2 matching 10 bases. CDR1 and CDR2 from the germline V gene are LGHNT and FRNRAP. This CDR3 is built from 16 residues. With V trimmed by 1 base and J by 5 bases, 7 bases remained unmatched. The CDR3 DNA sequence: TGTGCTAGTGGTTTGGGAGCGGGGGGGGCCGGTGAGACCCAGTACTTC. This translates into CASGLGAGGAGETQYF. Complete variable domain (other parts from reference TRBV12-5 and TRBJ2-5): DARVTQTPRHKVTEMGQEVTMRCQPILGHNTVFWYRQTMMQGLELLAYFRNRAPLDDSGMPKDRFSAEMPDATLATLKIQPSEPRDSAVYFCASGLGAGGAGETQYFGPGTRLLVL.

CDR3 coding DNA: TGTGCCAGCAGTCTAGGGGGGGCGGGAGAGACCCAGTACTTC. Amino acid sequence: CASSLGGAGETQYF. This chain uses TRBV6-5 with TRBJ2-5, with a tentative D call TRBD2 (7 bases). Germline-derived CDR1 and CDR2 are MNHEY and SVGAGI. The ends were cut back, 5 bases at V and 4 bases at J, with 14 bases in the middle. The CDR3 has 14 amino acids.

Only a few counts were recorded for this clone. The rearrangement links TRBV14 to TRBJ1-1; D call uncertain. This CDR3 spans 14 amino acids. Trimming pared 4 bases from V and 3 bases from J, leaving 12 bases between. CDR1 and CDR2 (germline): SGHDN, FVKESK. The CDR3 sequence: CASSPLGRDTEAFF. The CDR3 nucleotides are TGTGCCAGCAGCCCACTTGGGCGGGACACTGAAGCTTTCTTT. The whole variable domain, filled in from reference TRBV14 and TRBJ1-1, reads EAGVTQFPSHSVIEKGQTVTLRCDPISGHDNLYWYRRVMGKEIKFLLHFVKESKQDESGMPNNRFLAERTGGTYSTLKVQPAELEDSGVYFCASSPLGRDTEAFFGQGTRLTVV.

This clone was detected only once. The chain carries TRBV6-5 and TRBJ1-2, with a tentative D call TRBD1 (5 bases). Germline assignment: CDR1 MNHEY and CDR2 SVGAGI. Trimming left V 2 bases short and J 12 bases short, with 16 bases between. The CDR3 has 13 residues. The DNA of the CDR3 is TGTGCCAGCAGTTACGGGCAGGGCCTTGACGACACCTTC. Its protein product is CASSYGQGLDDTF.

This clone was observed once. V and J are TRBV9 and TRBJ1-4, with TRBD1 identical over 8 bases. CDR1 and CDR2 from the germline V gene are SGDLS and YYNGEE. CDR3 size: 15 residues. V lost 0 bases, J lost 7 bases, and 5 bases stayed unmatched. CDR3 bases: TGTGCCAGCAGCGTAGGGGACAGGCGATTTGAAAAACTGTTTTTT. Encoded protein: CASSVGDRRFEKLFF.

The chain couples TRBV28 to TRBJ2-7; 7 nucleotides agree with TRBD1. Losses at the gene ends were 8 bases for V and 0 bases for J; bases not matched to a gene: 4. There are 13 residues in the CDR3. Germline CDR1 MDHEN, CDR2 SYDVKM. CDR3 in amino acids: CASLNRGSYEQYF. The DNA for the CDR3 is TGTGCCAGCCTGAACAGGGGCTCCTACGAGCAGTACTTC. Full variable domain (rest looked up from reference TRBV28 and TRBJ2-7): DVKVTQSSRYLVKRTGEKVFLECVQDMDHENMFWYRQDPGLGLRLIYFSYDVKMKEKGDIPEGYSVSREKKERFSLILESASTNQTSMYLCASLNRGSYEQYFGPGTRLTVT.

The CDR3 DNA sequence: TGTGCCACCAGTGATTGGACAGCGGGGGAGGGTGCAGATACGCAGTATTTT. Translating gives CATSDWTAGEGADTQYF. The chain couples TRBV24-1 to TRBJ2-3; 8 bases fit TRBD2. Losses at the gene ends were 2 bases for V and 4 bases for J; bases not matched to a gene: 10. CDR3 size: 17 residues. Per germline, CDR1 KGHDR and CDR2 SFDVKD.

The rearrangement joins TRBV6-5 to TRBJ1-1; 7 bases are a match to TRBD1. Trimming took 2 bases from V and 1 from J; bases not matched to a gene: 4. CDR3 length equals 15 residues. Germline CDR1 reads MNHEY; CDR2 reads SVGAGI. CDR3: CASSYPGQANTEAFF. CDR3 sequence (DNA): TGTGCCAGCAGTTACCCTGGACAGGCGAACACTGAAGCTTTCTTT.

This chain connects TRBV10-3 to TRBJ1-5; D not certain. CDR3 length: 16 amino acids. Germline V gene data show CDR1 as ENHRY and CDR2 as SYGVKD. Trimming removed 0 bases at V and 4 bases at J, with 13 bases between. In nucleotides, the CDR3 is TGTGCCATCAGTGAGTCCACCCCAGGTCGGAATCAGCCCCAGCATTTT. It specifies CAISESTPGRNQPQHF.

The V call is TRBV7-9, the J call TRBJ1-4; 8 bases line up with TRBD1. The germline V gene has CDR1 SEHNR and CDR2 FQNEAQ (reference sequence). The CDR3 covers 14 residues. J gave up 5 bases and V 5 bases, and 4 bases lay outside the gene matches. CDR3 sequence: CASSQTGVNEKLFF. In DNA, the CDR3 is TGTGCCAGCAGCCAGACAGGGGTGAATGAAAAACTGTTTTTT.

This chain links TRBV5-1 with TRBJ2-1, with TRBD2 matching 11 bases. Germline V CDR1 and CDR2: SGHRS, YFSETQ. The CDR3 covers 18 residues. J gave up 4 bases and V 2 bases, and 11 bases lay outside the gene matches. The chain's CDR3 is CASSLPLASGGRYNEQFF. CDR3 sequence (DNA): TGCGCCAGCAGCTTACCCTTGGCTAGCGGGGGGAGATACAATGAGCAGTTCTTC.

The rearrangement joins TRBV11-1 to TRBJ2-7; possible D gene TRBD1, 5 bases. The V end lost 1 base, the J end lost 3 bases, and 13 bases lay between the germline ends. The CDR3 spans 15 residues. CDR1 is SGHAT, CDR2 FQDESV, per germline (reference sequence). CDR3 in DNA: TGTGCCAGCAGCTTAGGTCAGGGAAGAATCTACGAGCAGTACTTC. Its translation is CASSLGQGRIYEQYF.

V gene TRBV19 combines with J gene TRBJ1-2; D unclear. CDR3 size: 12 residues. V lost 6 bases and J 6 bases, leaving 11 bases between the germline ends. Germline CDR1 reads LNHDA; CDR2 reads SQIVND (reference sequence). CDR3 residues: CASSLVRDGYTF. The CDR3 region has the DNA TGTGCCAGTAGCTTGGTGCGGGATGGCTACACCTTC.

The rearrangement uses TRBV30 and TRBJ2-7; D is unclear. The CDR3 spans 13 residues. Trimming removed 1 base from V and 2 bases from J, with 9 bases in between. The germline V gene encodes CDR1 GTSNPN and CDR2 SVGIG (reference sequence). As DNA, the CDR3 is TGTGCCTGGAGTGGTTGGCCCACCTACGAGCAGTACTTC. This encodes CAWSGWPTYEQYF.

The rearrangement links TRBV29-1 to TRBJ1-6; unclear D gene. Germline CDR1 is SQVTM and CDR2 is ANQGSEA. Trimming pared 6 bases from V and 5 bases from J, leaving 14 bases between. The CDR3 loop spans 14 amino acids. CDR3 residues: CSVSGSNDNSPLHF. CDR3 nucleotide sequence: TGCAGCGTGTCCGGGTCAAACGATAATTCACCCCTCCACTTT.

Turning to this clone: The sample carries other DNA sequences with the same CDR3. The CDR3 sequence: CASSGHDTGELFF. The CDR3 nucleotides are TGTGCCAGCAGCGGGCACGACACCGGGGAGCTGTTTTTT. This chain uses TRBV9 with TRBJ2-2; D is ambiguous. Trimming left V 3 bases short and J 3 bases short, with 6 bases between. CDR1 is SGDLS, CDR2 YYNGEE, per germline. This CDR3 spans 13 amino acids.

The chain couples TRBV5-5 to TRBJ2-5; 8 bases are shared with TRBD1. Germline loops: CDR1 SGHKS, CDR2 YYEKEE (reference sequence). This CDR3 has 15 amino acids. Germline trimming cut 2 bases from V and 5 bases from J; bases unmatched to any gene: 8. As DNA, the CDR3 is TGTGCCAGCAGCTTACCGGGGACAGGATTCGAGACCCAGTACTTC. The encoded protein is CASSLPGTGFETQYF.

This chain connects TRBV6-1 to TRBJ1-5; D call uncertain. This CDR3 region has 14 residues. Germline loops: CDR1 MNHNS, CDR2 SASEGT. The V end was cut by 0 bases, the J end by 4 bases, with 7 bases between. The CDR3 sequence is CASSEARANQPQHF. The DNA for the CDR3 is TGTGCCAGCAGTGAAGCGCGAGCGAATCAGCCCCAGCATTTT.

This clone was detected only once. The chain links TRBV6-5 to TRBJ1-3, with D unclear. The CDR3 extends over 15 amino acids. Trimming took off 6 bases at V and 4 bases at J, with 16 bases between the two ends. Germline V gene sequence: CDR1 MNHEY, CDR2 SVGAGI. This CDR3 reads CASSLVGLTGNTIYF. CDR3 DNA sequence: TGTGCCAGCAGCCTAGTCGGGTTAACGGGAAACACCATATATTTT.

V and J are TRBV12-2 and TRBJ2-1; the listed D gene, TRBD2, was not tested against the DNA. TRBV12-2 is a recognized pseudogene. This CDR3 is built from 20 residues. The CDR3, as DNA: TGTGCAAGTCGCTTATCGAGAAGGACTAGCGGGGTGAGCTCCTACAATGAGCAGTTCTTC. Translation gives CASRLSRRTSGVSSYNEQFF.

As for this clone: This sample includes further DNA sequences coding for the same CDR3. The V and J genes are TRBV14 and TRBJ1-2; D remains ambiguous. The CDR3 covers 13 residues. Germline loops: CDR1 SGHDN, CDR2 FVKESK. Deletions cut 0 bases from V and 4 bases from J, with 6 bases between. This CDR3 is CASSQDLFYGYTF. DNA for the CDR3: TGTGCCAGCAGCCAAGATCTGTTCTATGGCTACACCTTC.

V and J are TRBV9 and TRBJ2-1; 9 nucleotides line up with TRBD1. Trimming cost V 4 bases and J 5 bases; bases outside gene matches: 4. This CDR3 spans 14 amino acids. Germline assignment: CDR1 SGDLS and CDR2 YYNGEE. The CDR3 protein is CASSTDRGDNEQFF. CDR3 nucleotide sequence: TGTGCCAGCAGCACAGACAGGGGGGACAATGAGCAGTTCTTC.

The J gene is TRBJ2-4, the V gene TRBV27, with 7 bases matching TRBD1. The germline CDR1 and CDR2 sequences are MNHEY and SMNVEV (reference sequence). The trim removed 6 bases at V and 5 bases at J, leaving 4 bases unmatched. The length of the CDR3 is 13 residues. The CDR3 DNA sequence: TGTGCCAGCAGGCCCCAGGGGGAAAACATTCAGTACTTC. As protein: CASRPQGENIQYF.

The chain carries TRBV15 and TRBJ1-1; D might be TRBD1 (5 bases). V gave up 1 base and J gave up 9 bases, with 9 bases separating them. The length of the CDR3 is 12 residues. Looked up from germline, CDR1 is LNHNV and CDR2 is YYDKDF (reference sequence). The CDR3 spells CATSRGGEQAFF. CDR3 nucleotides: TGTGCCACCAGCAGAGGGGGGGAACAAGCTTTCTTT.

The gene calls are TRBV23-1 and TRBJ1-6, with 9 positions matching TRBD1. TRBV23-1 is an ORF, with its function uncertain. Trimming took 6 bases from V and 9 from J; bases not matched to a gene: 9. The CDR3 contains 15 residues. The DNA for the CDR3 is TGCGCCAGCAGCAGGAACAGGGGGCGAATTTCACCCCTCCACTTT. Encoded protein: CASSRNRGRISPLHF.

V is TRBV10-1 and J is TRBJ1-1, with TRBD1 as a possible D gene (6 bases). The V gene lost 10 bases and the J gene lost 2 bases, with 23 bases spanning the gap. Looked up from germline, CDR1 is WNHNN and CDR2 is SYGVQD (reference sequence). This CDR3 region has 16 residues. The CDR3, as DNA: TGCGCCACCCCAAAGATCCGACAGGACCTTAACACTGAAGCTTTCTTT. Residues: CATPKIRQDLNTEAFF.

Only one count was recorded for this clone. The CDR3 region is CASNRVSNTEAFF. The CDR3, as DNA: TGTGCCAGCAACAGGGTTTCGAACACTGAAGCTTTCTTT. This sequence joins TRBV2 and TRBJ1-1, with TRBD1 as a possible D gene (6 bases). Trimming removed 7 bases from V and 1 base from J, with 10 bases in between. Germline values: CDR1 SNHLY, CDR2 FYNNEI. The CDR3 runs 13 residues.